The sequence of this TCR beta chain was determined in a study of Graves' ophthalmopathy and Graves' hyperthyroidism. V lost 5 bases and J 14 bases, leaving 19 bases between the germline ends. Germline values: CDR1 SGHTA, CDR2 FQGNSA. The CDR3 runs to 13 residues. Participants with hyperthyroidism, aged 18 to 65, were newly diagnosed with under 2 months' duration. Amplification targeted the TCR beta CDR3 regions, with RNA transcripts as the source material. Second-round multiplex PCR followed a first-round RT-PCR using HTBI primers. TCRdb re-called the multiplex PCR reads with MiXCR, one entry per CDR3 protein. The sample contains roughly 1.1 million distinct CDR3 sequences, approximately 35% of which appear only once.

The specimen sequenced was peripheral blood or thyroid tissue (not recorded which). J is TRBJ1-5 and V is TRBV7-2; a possible D gene is TRBD1 (5 bases). The receptor comes from an adult man with Graves' hyperthyroidism. Here the CDR3 DNA reads TGTGCCAGCAGCATAACCGGGACTAGCTACGAGCATTTT. Translated, it gives CASSITGTSYEHF.